The present T cell receptor (beta chain) was sequenced within a study of blood T cell repertoires in COVID-19. Authors' analysis steps: Amplification from reference gene primers served as the basis for estimated nucleated cell counts. Using immunoSEQ multiplex PCR, the repertoire was profiled, and TCRdb retains in-frame clones only, with some absent. The DNA was the basis for D and trimming; V, J and clone size are from that table. The sample shows tens of thousands of clones, about 88% of them seen only once. The CDR3 extends over 12 amino acids. Germline V gene lookup returns CDR1 SGHRS and CDR2 YFSETQ. The V end was cut by 4 bases, the J end by 6 bases, with 9 bases between.

This receptor was taken from a man aged 55 to 70 with active COVID-19. J is TRBJ2-3 and V is TRBV5-1; D uncertain. Sequenced material: peripheral blood. The CDR3 protein is CASSHREDTQYF. CDR3 sequence (DNA): TGCGCCAGCAGCCACCGAGAGGATACGCAGTATTTT. The complete variable domain, with remaining parts taken from reference TRBV5-1 and TRBJ2-3, reads KAGVTQTPRYLIKTRGQQVTLSCSPISGHRSVSWYQQTPGQGLQFLFEYFSETQRNKGNFPGRFSGRQFSNSRSEMNVSTLELGDSALYLCASSHREDTQYFGPGTRLTVL.